Following are 16 T cell receptor beta chains from one sample sequenced in a study of response to subunit inactivated influenza vaccine. TCRdb recomputed calls from the RT-PCR reads with MiXCR, one row per CDR3 protein. The top ten hold less than 8.5% of the sample, which has about 700,000 distinct CDR3 sequences, around 15% seen once. The sequencing used PBMCs from blood, collected 14 to 15 days before vaccination. These receptors were collected from a man aged 45-65 years who received an inactivated influenza vaccine.

The sample holds a few counts of this clonotype. This chain connects TRBV10-3 to TRBJ2-1; D unclear. The V gene lost 4 bases and the J gene lost 4 bases, with 8 bases spanning the gap. The CDR3 contains 13 residues. In germline, CDR1 is ENHRY, CDR2 SYGVKD. This chain's CDR3 is CAISALTYNEQFF. CDR3 sequence (DNA): TGTGCCATCAGTGCCCTCACTTACAATGAGCAGTTCTTC.

This clonotype appeared a few times. This chain uses TRBV6-1 with TRBJ1-1; 7 bases match TRBD1. After removal of 3 bases from V and 1 base from J, the junction contained 2 bases not matched to a gene. CDR3 length equals 14 residues. Germline CDR1 MNHNS, CDR2 SASEGT. CDR3: CASSEPGGNTEAFF. CDR3 in DNA: TGTGCCAGCAGTGAGCCAGGGGGGAACACTGAAGCTTTCTTT.

As DNA, the CDR3 is TGTGCCAGCAGCCTATCAGCCAGTTTAGGTGAAAAACTGTTTTTT. Its translation: CASSLSASLGEKLFF. The chain combines TRBV7-2 with TRBJ1-4, with D hard to call. V gave up 5 bases and J gave up 7 bases, with 17 bases separating them. The CDR3 runs to 15 residues. The germline CDR1 and CDR2 sequences are SGHTA and FQGNSA.

The J gene is TRBJ2-2, the V gene TRBV7-9, with 9 nucleotides matching TRBD2. The V gene end was trimmed by 0 bases and the J gene end by 2 bases; junction bases not matched to a gene: 4. The CDR3 extends over 17 amino acids. The V gene's germline CDR1 is SEHNR and CDR2 FQNEAQ (reference sequence). CDR3 in DNA: TGTGCCAGCAGCTTAGCCGGGACTAGCCGTAACACCGGGGAGCTGTTTTTT. It is translated as CASSLAGTSRNTGELFF.

V usage is TRBV27 and J usage is TRBJ2-3; no definite D call. This CDR3 has 11 residues. Germline V gives CDR1 MNHEY, CDR2 SMNVEV (reference sequence). V was trimmed by 10 bases and J by 5 bases, leaving 10 bases between them. The CDR3 is CAIRREDTQYF. CDR3 coding DNA: TGTGCCATCAGACGAGAAGATACGCAGTATTTT.

The CDR3 loop reads CASSFFYTEAFF. CDR3 nucleotides: TGTGCCAGCAGCTTCTTCTACACTGAAGCTTTCTTT. The V and J genes are TRBV5-6 and TRBJ1-1; D unclear. Germline lookup yields CDR1 SGHDT and CDR2 YYEEEE. This CDR3 is 12 amino acids long. V was cut by 2 bases and J by 3 bases, with 5 bases left in between.

This clonotype was detected only a few times. The gene calls are TRBV12-3 or TRBV12-4 and TRBJ2-4; 7 bases match TRBD2. The CDR3 has 14 residues. The junction had 5 bases not matched to a gene; V was cut back by 3 bases and J by 6 bases. The CDR3: CASSFLGGRNIQYF. CDR3 nucleotides: TGTGCCAGCAGTTTTTTGGGGGGGAGAAACATTCAGTACTTC.

The chain links TRBV4-1 to TRBJ2-3; 8 bases fit TRBD2. V dropped 0 bases and J dropped 6; count of bases not matched to a gene: 17. The germline V gene encodes CDR1 MGHRA and CDR2 YSYEKL. CDR3 length: 19 amino acids. The CDR3, as DNA: TGCGCCAGCAGCCAAGAAGAGGGGGTTCCCGGGGGGGCCTTTGATACGCAGTATTTT. Its protein product is CASSQEEGVPGGAFDTQYF.

This clonotype was detected a few times. This sequence joins TRBV6-2 or TRBV6-3 and TRBJ2-7; D gene unclear. Germline V lookup: CDR1 MNHEY, CDR2 SVGEGT. The CDR3 totals 15 residues. V shed 5 bases and J shed 2 bases, with 16 bases lying between them. The CDR3 is CASSGPRLKTYEQYF. The CDR3 DNA is TGTGCCAGCAGTGGACCCAGACTCAAAACCTACGAGCAGTACTTC.

This chain connects TRBV6-2 or TRBV6-3 to TRBJ2-1, with D maybe TRBD1 (5 bases). This CDR3 comprises 14 residues. V shed 8 bases and J shed 2 bases, with 13 bases lying between them. The germline V gene has CDR1 MNHEY and CDR2 SVGEGT. Here the CDR3 DNA reads TGTGCCAGCGGGATGTGGGGCACCTACAATGAGCAGTTCTTC. This translates into CASGMWGTYNEQFF.

Ten or more counts support this clonotype. This chain joins TRBV5-1 and TRBJ2-2, with TRBD2 matching 12 bases. CDR1 is SGHRS, CDR2 YFSETQ, per germline. The length of the CDR3 is 19 residues. V lost 5 bases to trimming and J lost 2 bases; unmatched junction nucleotides: 13. The CDR3 nucleotides read TGCGCCAGCAGTCGTCGGACTAGCGGGGCCACGCTAAACACCGGGGAGCTGTTTTTT. It is translated as CASSRRTSGATLNTGELFF.

The genes are TRBV12-3 or TRBV12-4 and TRBJ1-1; a possible D gene is TRBD1 (6 bases). V was trimmed by 5 bases and J by 0 bases, leaving 22 bases between them. CDR3 size: 18 residues. The CDR3 region has the DNA TGTGCCAGCAGTCCTCAAGCCCTGACAGGAACCATGAACACTGAAGCTTTCTTT. Encoded protein: CASSPQALTGTMNTEAFF.

This clonotype has just a few counts. The DNA for the CDR3 is TGTGCCAGCACCTCCCTGGGGGAATCGGGGGCTGAAGCTTTCTTT. It is translated as CASTSLGESGAEAFF. The gene calls are TRBV27 and TRBJ1-1; weak D call: TRBD1 (5 bases). There are 15 residues in the CDR3. V was trimmed by 7 bases and J by 6 bases, leaving 21 bases between them. Germline V gene sequence: CDR1 MNHEY, CDR2 SMNVEV (reference sequence).

The J gene is TRBJ1-2, the V gene TRBV5-1, with 7 bases fitting TRBD1. The germline CDR1 and CDR2 sequences are SGHRS and YFSETQ. This CDR3 spans 13 amino acids. J lost 5 bases, V lost 0 bases, and 1 base had no gene match. CDR3 in DNA: TGCGCCAGCAGCTTGGAGGGACAGTATGGCTACACCTTC. Translating gives CASSLEGQYGYTF.

The sample holds a few counts of this clonotype. The genes are TRBV5-5 and TRBJ1-5, with 7 bases identical to TRBD1. The V and J ends lost 5 bases and 2 bases, in that order; junction bases with no gene match: 10. In germline, CDR1 is SGHKS, CDR2 YYEKEE (reference sequence). This CDR3 region has 16 residues. Here the CDR3 DNA reads TGTGCCAGCAGTTCCGGACAGGTGGGGGGCAATCAGCCCCAGCATTTT. Translation gives CASSSGQVGGNQPQHF.

In its sample, this clonotype was seen a few times. The genes are TRBV7-8 and TRBJ2-1, with D possibly being TRBD2 (6 bases). CDR3 length: 13 residues. The V end was cut by 5 bases, the J end by 9 bases, with 14 bases between. The germline gives CDR1 SGHVS, CDR2 FQNEAQ. CDR3 protein: CASSELAGPEQFF. The CDR3 DNA is TGTGCCAGCAGCGAGCTTGCGGGGCCTGAGCAGTTCTTC.